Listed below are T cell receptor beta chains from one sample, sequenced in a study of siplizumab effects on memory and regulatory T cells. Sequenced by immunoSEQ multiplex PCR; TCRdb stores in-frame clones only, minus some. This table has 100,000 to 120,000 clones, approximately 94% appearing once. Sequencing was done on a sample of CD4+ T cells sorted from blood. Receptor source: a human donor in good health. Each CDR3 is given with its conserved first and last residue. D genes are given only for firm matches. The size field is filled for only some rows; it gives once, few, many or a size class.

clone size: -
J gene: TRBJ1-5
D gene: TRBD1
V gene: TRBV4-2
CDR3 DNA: TGTGCCAGCAGCCAAGATCAGGGGGTTGGCAATCAGCCCCAGCATTTT
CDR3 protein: CASSQDQGVGNQPQHF

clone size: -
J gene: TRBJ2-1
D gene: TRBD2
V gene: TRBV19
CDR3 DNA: TGTGCCAGTAGTATAGATGGACTAGCGGGGGCCTCAAATGAGCAGTTCTTC
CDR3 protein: CASSIDGLAGASNEQFF

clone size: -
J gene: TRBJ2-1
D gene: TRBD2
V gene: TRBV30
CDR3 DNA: TGTGCCTGGAGTGCCACACTAGCGGGAATTATTAACTCCTACAATGAGCAGTTCTTC
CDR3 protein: CAWSATLAGIINSYNEQFF

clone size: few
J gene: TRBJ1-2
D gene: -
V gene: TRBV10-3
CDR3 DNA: TGTGCCATCAGTGAGGTGAGCTCCGGGGATGGCTACACCTTC
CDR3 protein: CAISEVSSGDGYTF

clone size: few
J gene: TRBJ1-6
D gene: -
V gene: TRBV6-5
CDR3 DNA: TGTGCCAGCAGTCCAGCGGGGGCCTCACCCCTCCACTTT
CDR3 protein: CASSPAGASPLHF

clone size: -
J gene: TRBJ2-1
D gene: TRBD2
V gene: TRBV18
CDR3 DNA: TGTGCCAGCTCACGAGCGGGAGGGCCAAATGAGCAGTTCTTC
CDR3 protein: CASSRAGGPNEQFF

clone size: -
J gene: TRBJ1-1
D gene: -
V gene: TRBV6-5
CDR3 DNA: TGTGCCAGCAGCCAAATAGAGGGAAGCCGAGAAGCTTTCTTT
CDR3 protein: CASSQIEGSREAFF

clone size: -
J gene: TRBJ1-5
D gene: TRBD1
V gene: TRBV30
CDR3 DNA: TGTGCCTGGAGTGCACAGACAGGGGGCAATCAGCCCCAGCATTTT
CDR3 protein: CAWSAQTGGNQPQHF

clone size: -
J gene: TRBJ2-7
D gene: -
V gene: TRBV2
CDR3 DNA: TGTGCCAGCAGTGAAAGGGGGTCCTCACGGGAGCAGTACTTC
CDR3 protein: CASSERGSSREQYF

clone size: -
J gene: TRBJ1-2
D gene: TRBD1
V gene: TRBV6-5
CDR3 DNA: TGTGCCAGCAGTCAACCGGGACAGGGGGGCGGCTACACCTTC
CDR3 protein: CASSQPGQGGGYTF

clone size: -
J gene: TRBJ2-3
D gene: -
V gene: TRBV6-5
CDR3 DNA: TGTGCCAGCAGTTACAGGGGGACCACAGATACGCAGTATTTT
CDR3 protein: CASSYRGTTDTQYF

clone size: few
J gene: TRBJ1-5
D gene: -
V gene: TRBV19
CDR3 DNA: TGTGCCAGTAGTTCCGCAGGGAATCAGCCCCAGCATTTT
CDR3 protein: CASSSAGNQPQHF

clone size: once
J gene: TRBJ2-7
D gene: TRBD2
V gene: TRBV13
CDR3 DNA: TGTGCCAGCAGCTTAGGGGGGACTAGCTCCTACGAGCAGTACTTC
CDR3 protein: CASSLGGTSSYEQYF

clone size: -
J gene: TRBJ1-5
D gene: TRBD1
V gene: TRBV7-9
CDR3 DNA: TGTGCCAGCAGCCTTCATACAGGGGGGAAAAATCAGCCCCAGCATTTT
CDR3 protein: CASSLHTGGKNQPQHF

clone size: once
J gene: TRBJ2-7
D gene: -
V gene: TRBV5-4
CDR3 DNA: TGTGCCAGCAGCTTGGGAAGGATGGTCAACGAGCAGTACTTC
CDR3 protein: CASSLGRMVNEQYF

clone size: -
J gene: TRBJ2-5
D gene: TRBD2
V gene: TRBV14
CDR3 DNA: TGTGCCAGCAGCTCCGCTAGCGGGAGGGAGACCCAGTACTTC
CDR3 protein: CASSSASGRETQYF

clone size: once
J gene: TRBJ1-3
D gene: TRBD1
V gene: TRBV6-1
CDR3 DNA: TGTGCCAGCAGTGAAAGAGGGACAGGGGGCCCTTATTCTGGAAACACCATATATTTT
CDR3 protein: CASSERGTGGPYSGNTIYF

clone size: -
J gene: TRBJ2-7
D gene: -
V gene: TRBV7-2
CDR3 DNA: TGTGCCAGCAGCTTACAGACTAGTCCGGCCTACGAGCAGTACTTC
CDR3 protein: CASSLQTSPAYEQYF

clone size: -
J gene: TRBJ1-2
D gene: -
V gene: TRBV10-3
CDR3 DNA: TGTGCCATCAGTGACTTAGGGAGAGATGGCTACACCTTC
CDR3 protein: CAISDLGRDGYTF

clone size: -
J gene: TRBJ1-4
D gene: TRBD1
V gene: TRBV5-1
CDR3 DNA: TGCGCCAGCAGCTTACAGGGGGGATGGGATGAAAAACTGTTTTTT
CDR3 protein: CASSLQGGWDEKLFF

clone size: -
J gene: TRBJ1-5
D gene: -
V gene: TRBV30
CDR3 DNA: TGTGCCTGGGGTACAGGGAGCAATCAGCCCCAGCATTTT
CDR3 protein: CAWGTGSNQPQHF

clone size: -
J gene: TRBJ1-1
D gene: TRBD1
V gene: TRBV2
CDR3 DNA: TGTGCCAGCTGGGACAGGGTTGGCACTGAAGCTTTCTTT
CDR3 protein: CASWDRVGTEAFF

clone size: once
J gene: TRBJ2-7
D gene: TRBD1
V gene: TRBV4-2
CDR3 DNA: TGTGCCAGCAGCCTTAGCCGGACAGGGCGAACCTACGAGCAGTACTTC
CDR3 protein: CASSLSRTGRTYEQYF

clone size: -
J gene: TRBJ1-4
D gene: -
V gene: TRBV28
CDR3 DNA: TGTGCCAGCAGTCCCCGTGGGGCAGAGGGCGAAAAACTGTTTTTT
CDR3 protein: CASSPRGAEGEKLFF

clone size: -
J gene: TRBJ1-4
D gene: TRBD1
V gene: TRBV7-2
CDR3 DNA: TGTGCCAGCAGCTTAGTTCCAGGGGGATCCGGGAAACTGTTTTTT
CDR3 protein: CASSLVPGGSGKLFF

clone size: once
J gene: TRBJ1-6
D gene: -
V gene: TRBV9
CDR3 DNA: TGTGCCAGCAGCGTAGCCCGGGGGATTGCCCCCGATTCACCCCTCCACTTT
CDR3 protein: CASSVARGIAPDSPLHF

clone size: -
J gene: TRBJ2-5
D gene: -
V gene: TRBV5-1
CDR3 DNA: TGCGCCAGCAGCTTGGCAGTGTCACCCCAAGAGACCCAGTACTTC
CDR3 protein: CASSLAVSPQETQYF

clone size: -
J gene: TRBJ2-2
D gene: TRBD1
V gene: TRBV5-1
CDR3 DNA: TGCGCCAGCAGACGAGGACAGGGCGTCACCGGGGAGCTGTTTTTT
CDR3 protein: CASRRGQGVTGELFF

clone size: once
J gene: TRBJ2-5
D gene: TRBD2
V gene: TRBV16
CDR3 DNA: TGTGCCAGCAGCCAATTAGCGGGAGAAGAGACCCAGTACTTC
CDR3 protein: CASSQLAGEETQYF

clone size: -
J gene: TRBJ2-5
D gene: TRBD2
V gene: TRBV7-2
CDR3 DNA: TGTGCCAGCAGCCCGGGGGGGGGCCAAGAGACCCAGTACTTC
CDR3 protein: CASSPGGGQETQYF

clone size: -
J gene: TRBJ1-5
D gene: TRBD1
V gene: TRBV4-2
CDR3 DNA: TGTGCCAGCAGTCAAAACCAGGGGGAGGTCAATCAGCCCCAGCATTTT
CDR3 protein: CASSQNQGEVNQPQHF

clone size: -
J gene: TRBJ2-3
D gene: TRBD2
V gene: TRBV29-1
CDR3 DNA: TGCAGCGTTGAGCGACTAGCGGGAGGTGGGGATACGCAGTATTTT
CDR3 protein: CSVERLAGGGDTQYF

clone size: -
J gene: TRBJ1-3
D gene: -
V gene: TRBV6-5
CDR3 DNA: TGTGCCAGCAGTTCCGGGACGGCCCTAGGAAACACCATATATTTT
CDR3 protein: CASSSGTALGNTIYF

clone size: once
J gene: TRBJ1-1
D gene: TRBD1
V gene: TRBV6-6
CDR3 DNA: TGTGCTAGCAGGGACAGGGGGCGAATCACTGAAGCTTTCTTT
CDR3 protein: CASRDRGRITEAFF

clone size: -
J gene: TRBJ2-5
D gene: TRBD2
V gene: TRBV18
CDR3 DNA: TGTGCCAGCTCACCGGGGGGGTCGGAGACCCAGTACTTC
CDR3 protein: CASSPGGSETQYF

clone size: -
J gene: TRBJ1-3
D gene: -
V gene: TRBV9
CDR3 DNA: TGTGCCAGCAGCGCCCAGGGGATGAGCTCTGGAAACACCATATATTTT
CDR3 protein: CASSAQGMSSGNTIYF

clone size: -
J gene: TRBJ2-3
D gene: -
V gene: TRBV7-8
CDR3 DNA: TGTGCCAGCAGCTTATCGCGCACAGATACGCAGTATTTT
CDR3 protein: CASSLSRTDTQYF

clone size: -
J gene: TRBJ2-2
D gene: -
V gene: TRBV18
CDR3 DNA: TGTGCCAGCTCCCAGACCGGGGAGCTGTTTTTT
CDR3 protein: CASSQTGELFF

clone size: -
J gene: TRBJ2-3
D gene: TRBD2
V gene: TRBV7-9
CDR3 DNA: TGTGCCAGCAGCCCAGGAGTAGCGGGATCCACAGATACGCAGTATTTT
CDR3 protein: CASSPGVAGSTDTQYF

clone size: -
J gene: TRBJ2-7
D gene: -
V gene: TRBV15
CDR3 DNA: TGTGCCACCAGCAGAGATTTCAGCTTTCGAGAGCAGTACTTC
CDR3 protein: CATSRDFSFREQYF